The clone carrying this TCR beta chain turned up a few times. Antigen: not known. Documented treatment: 15 Gy SBRT to primary tumor, nephrectomy 4 weeks later. Germline V gene data show CDR1 as MGHRA and CDR2 as YSYEKL. This CDR3 comprises 14 residues. Unmatched junction bases numbered 1, after V lost 6 bases and J lost 1 base. This sample stems from a study of radiation and T cells in renal cell carcinoma. General study findings and limits: Irradiated tumors had higher TCR clonality than control tumors. Tumor samples were small regions of approximately 1 g. From baseline, blood top tumor clonotypes peaked at 2 weeks post-radiation.

TCRdb's table, derived via immunoSEQ multiplex PCR, lists solely in-frame clones and lacks some. The sample shows about 13,000 clones, 33% of them seen only once. V usage is TRBV4-1 and J usage is TRBJ2-2; 8 bases are shared with TRBD1. The starting material was tumor tissue, obtained from a patient whose treatment included radiotherapy and nephrectomy. This receptor was taken from a man in his fifties or sixties with renal cell carcinoma. This CDR3 is CASRGTGNTGELFF. CDR3 DNA: TGCGCCAGCAGAGGGACAGGGAACACCGGGGAGCTGTTTTTT.